The 4 T cell receptor beta chains given below trace back to one sample, sequenced in a study of identical twins. MiXCR, applied by TCRdb to the 5' RACE reads, yields one record per CDR3 protein. Of 500,000 to 550,000 distinct CDR3 sequences listed, around 20% are singletons. The sample also formed part of further work on yellow fever vaccine responses in identical twins.

The specimen sequenced was CD4+ T cells sorted from blood. These receptors all come from a woman aged 18-35 years in good health.

The chain joins TRBV20-1 to TRBJ2-1; TRBD1 might be the D (5 bases). V was trimmed by 8 bases and J by 9 bases, leaving 14 bases between them. CDR1 and CDR2 from the germline V gene are DFQATT and SNEGSKA (reference sequence). The CDR3 has 11 residues. CDR3: CSIPKGVEQFF. The CDR3 DNA follows: TGCAGTATACCCAAAGGGGTTGAGCAGTTCTTC.

This clonotype was seen only a few times. The chain employs TRBV28 and TRBJ1-2; D uncertain. Germline V gene data show CDR1 as MDHEN and CDR2 as SYDVKM. Trimming removed 5 bases from V and 7 bases from J, with 17 bases in between. The CDR3 covers 14 residues. CDR3 sequence (DNA): TGTGCCAGCAGTCAACCCGGGGTTTGGGGTGGCTACACCTTC. This translates into CASSQPGVWGGYTF.

The chain recombines TRBV7-6 with TRBJ2-1; 10 bases fit TRBD2. With V trimmed by 5 bases and J by 2 bases, 9 bases remained unmatched. The germline CDR1 and CDR2 sequences are SGHVS and FNYEAQ. This CDR3 comprises 17 residues. CDR3 amino acids: CASSNRGTSGAYNEQFF. The CDR3 DNA reads TGTGCCAGCAGCAATAGAGGAACTAGCGGGGCCTACAATGAGCAGTTCTTC.

This clonotype was counted only a few times. This chain connects TRBV7-9 to TRBJ2-6; possible D gene TRBD2, 6 bases. The V gene's germline CDR1 is SEHNR and CDR2 FQNEAQ (reference sequence). Trimming took 11 bases from V and 0 from J, leaving 29 bases between them. This CDR3 contains 20 residues. As DNA, the CDR3 is TGTGCCGGAAAAGGAGGGCTGCTTATCTATGGTGGCTCTGGGGCCAACGTCCTGACTTTC. Its translation is CAGKGGLLIYGGSGANVLTF.